Below, 20 T cell receptor beta chains from the same sample are listed, as sequenced in a study of blood T cell repertoires in COVID-19. Using immunoSEQ multiplex PCR, the repertoire was profiled, and TCRdb retains in-frame clones only, with some absent. The sample lists some 300,000 clones, around 88% occurring once. Sequences were obtained from peripheral blood. Receptors were obtained from an older woman with COVID-19, enrolled during active disease.

The rearrangement uses TRBV7-9 and TRBJ2-3, with TRBD2 identical over 9 bases. The CDR3 is made up of 17 amino acids. The V segment lost 0 bases and the J segment 6 bases; nucleotides outside the gene matches: 10. Germline loops: CDR1 SEHNR, CDR2 FQNEAQ (reference sequence). CDR3: CASSLALGGGVIDTQYF. In DNA form, the CDR3 reads TGTGCCAGCAGCTTAGCGCTTGGCGGGGGGGTCATTGATACGCAGTATTTT.

V and J are TRBV11-2 and TRBJ1-1; D is unclear. CDR1 is SGHAT and CDR2 is FQNNGV in the germline V gene. The CDR3 sequence is 12 residues long. V was cut by 0 bases and J by 10 bases, with 9 bases left in between. Written as DNA, the CDR3 is TGTGCCAGCAGCTTAGACGCCCCCGGAGCTTTCTTT. This sequence encodes CASSLDAPGAFF. The complete variable domain, with remaining parts taken from reference TRBV11-2 and TRBJ1-1, reads EAGVAQSPRYKIIEKRQSVAFWCNPISGHATLYWYQQILGQGPKLLIQFQNNGVVDDSQLPKDRFSAERLKGVDSTLKIQPAKLEDSAVYLCASSLDAPGAFFGQGTRLTVV.

The chain has TRBV7-3 and TRBJ1-1; a possible D gene is TRBD1 (6 bases). Germline-derived CDR1 and CDR2 are SGHTA and FQGTGA. V lost 0 bases, J lost 6 bases, and 11 bases lay in between. CDR3 length equals 14 residues. The CDR3 DNA sequence: TGTGCCAGCAGCTTAACGAAGGGGGACCCTGAAGCTTTCTTT. The encoded protein is CASSLTKGDPEAFF.

The chain is built from TRBV6-5 and TRBJ2-7, with 10 bases aligning to TRBD2. J was trimmed by 6 bases and V by 7 bases; bases with no gene match: 3. This CDR3 region has 12 residues. Germline CDR1 reads MNHEY; CDR2 reads SVGAGI. The CDR3 reads CASTLAGSEQYF. Here the CDR3 DNA reads TGTGCCAGCACACTAGCGGGGAGCGAGCAGTACTTC.

This clone was seen only once. The V gene is TRBV6-5, the J gene TRBJ1-1, with a weak D call TRBD1 (6 bases). Germline lookup yields CDR1 MNHEY and CDR2 SVGAGI. This CDR3 region has 12 residues. Trimming took off 8 bases at V and 10 bases at J, with 17 bases between the two ends. CDR3 protein: CASGKQGLRAFF. CDR3 DNA sequence: TGTGCCAGCGGTAAACAGGGTCTGCGAGCTTTCTTT.

V usage is TRBV12-3 or TRBV12-4 and J usage is TRBJ1-2, with TRBD1 matching 9 bases. This CDR3 has 13 residues. The ends lost 6 bases at V and 4 bases at J; junction bases unmatched: 3. The CDR3 bases are TGTGCCAGCAGCTCGACAGGGGGCTATGGCTACACCTTC. Its translation: CASSSTGGYGYTF.

This chain connects TRBV4-1 to TRBJ1-3; 8 bases are shared with TRBD1. Germline V gene data show CDR1 as MGHRA and CDR2 as YSYEKL. The CDR3 runs to 16 residues. With 3 bases clipped from V and 2 bases from J, the junction kept 6 bases outside the gene matches. CDR3 nucleotides: TGCGCCAGCAGCCACGAGGACAGGGTGGCTGGAAACACCATATATTTT. Amino acids: CASSHEDRVAGNTIYF.

The chain employs TRBV6-1 and TRBJ1-2, with D maybe TRBD1 (5 bases). With 2 bases removed from V and 6 bases from J, the gap between germline ends came to 16 bases. The germline V gene has CDR1 MNHNS and CDR2 SASEGT. This CDR3 has 15 residues. CDR3 in amino acids: CASSETERRGNGYTF. CDR3 DNA sequence: TGTGCCAGCAGTGAAACTGAACGGAGGGGCAATGGCTACACCTTC.

The V gene is TRBV6-5, the J gene TRBJ1-1; 8 bases match TRBD1. Looked up from germline, CDR1 is MNHEY and CDR2 is SVGAGI. CDR3 length: 14 residues. V shed 2 bases and J 5 bases; nucleotides not matched to a gene: 4. The CDR3 DNA reads TGTGCCAGCAGTTACAGGACAGGGCGGACTGAAGCTTTCTTT. Its protein product is CASSYRTGRTEAFF.

The J gene is TRBJ1-4, the V gene TRBV28; D gene ambiguous. V lost 2 bases and J lost 5, with 15 bases in between. The V gene's germline CDR1 is MDHEN and CDR2 SYDVKM. The CDR3 is 16 amino acids. The CDR3 loop is CASSLVGGRENEKLFF. The CDR3 region has the DNA TGTGCCAGCAGTTTAGTAGGAGGAAGGGAGAATGAAAAACTGTTTTTT. The full variable domain, completed using reference TRBV28 and TRBJ1-4, is DVKVTQSSRYLVKRTGEKVFLECVQDMDHENMFWYRQDPGLGLRLIYFSYDVKMKEKGDIPEGYSVSREKKERFSLILESASTNQTSMYLCASSLVGGRENEKLFFGSGTQLSVL.

The chain joins TRBV27 to TRBJ2-2, with unresolved D. V was clipped by 4 bases and J by 4 bases, with 4 bases between them. Germline lookup yields CDR1 MNHEY and CDR2 SMNVEV (reference sequence). This CDR3 spans 12 amino acids. CDR3 protein: CASSSSTGELFF. The CDR3 nucleotides read TGTGCCAGCAGTTCCTCCACCGGGGAGCTGTTTTTT.

This clone was picked up a small number of times. The J gene is TRBJ1-2, the V gene TRBV9, with D possibly TRBD1 on 6 matching bases. The CDR3 runs to 15 residues. Trimming took off 4 bases at V and 7 bases at J, with 20 bases between the two ends. Germline CDR1 is SGDLS and CDR2 is YYNGEE. CDR3 nucleotides: TGTGCCAGCAGCCCATCGGGACAAATTGGAGGTGGCTACACCTTC. It specifies CASSPSGQIGGGYTF.

The rearrangement links TRBV4-1 to TRBJ2-5, with D possibly TRBD2 on 5 matching bases. Deletions cut 2 bases from V and 5 bases from J, with 15 bases between. There are 15 residues in the CDR3. Germline values: CDR1 MGHRA, CDR2 YSYEKL. CDR3 amino acids: CASSQSGPRGETQYF. The CDR3, as DNA: TGCGCCAGCAGCCAATCTGGACCACGGGGTGAGACCCAGTACTTC.

The chain couples TRBV28 to TRBJ1-2, with unresolved D. Trimming took off 4 bases at V and 4 bases at J, with 22 bases between the two ends. CDR3 length: 17 residues. The germline CDR1 and CDR2 sequences are MDHEN and SYDVKM. CDR3: CASSSRRQGLRGYGYTF. DNA for the CDR3: TGTGCCAGCAGTTCGCGAAGACAAGGGCTCCGGGGCTATGGCTACACCTTC.

In its sample, this clone was seen once. CDR3: CASSFKGKYGYTF. Written as DNA, the CDR3 is TGTGCCAGCAGTTTTAAGGGGAAGTATGGCTACACCTTC. The V gene is TRBV12-3 or TRBV12-4, the J gene TRBJ1-2; D is possibly TRBD1 (5 bases). This CDR3 has 13 amino acids. The V and J ends lost 3 bases and 5 bases respectively, with 10 bases between them.

The V and J genes are TRBV11-2 and TRBJ2-1; 10 positions agree with TRBD2. The CDR3 is made up of 16 amino acids. V lost 0 bases, J lost 2 bases, and 1 base stayed unmatched. The germline CDR1 and CDR2 sequences are SGHAT and FQNNGV. CDR3 sequence reads: CASSLELAGPYNEQFF. The DNA of the CDR3 is TGTGCCAGCAGCTTAGAACTAGCGGGGCCCTACAATGAGCAGTTCTTC.

The V and J genes are TRBV5-6 and TRBJ1-1, with TRBD1 as a possible D gene (5 bases). There are 15 residues in the CDR3. Trimming left V 0 bases short and J 3 bases short, with 12 bases between. Germline CDR1 reads SGHDT; CDR2 reads YYEEEE. The CDR3, as DNA: TGTGCCAGCAGCTTGGAACTGTTAGGGGACACTGAAGCTTTCTTT. Amino acid sequence: CASSLELLGDTEAFF.

This clone was seen only a few times. The chain joins TRBV28 to TRBJ1-6; no clear D. This CDR3 contains 16 residues. The germline V gene has CDR1 MDHEN and CDR2 SYDVKM. Trimming took 2 bases from V and 7 from J, leaving 15 bases between them. As DNA, the CDR3 is TGTGCCAGCAGTTTAGATCCTACTGCCTGGAATTCACCCCTCCACTTT. Translation gives CASSLDPTAWNSPLHF. Using reference TRBV28 and TRBJ1-6 for the parts outside the CDR3, the full variable domain is DVKVTQSSRYLVKRTGEKVFLECVQDMDHENMFWYRQDPGLGLRLIYFSYDVKMKEKGDIPEGYSVSREKKERFSLILESASTNQTSMYLCASSLDPTAWNSPLHFGNGTRLTVT.

The chain recombines TRBV3-1 (or the pseudogene TRBV3-2) with TRBJ2-5; 7 bases agree with TRBD1. Germline V gives CDR1 LGHDT, CDR2 YNNKEL (reference sequence). The CDR3 length is 15 residues. J lost 0 bases, V lost 3 bases, and 4 bases had no gene match. The CDR3 nucleotides are TGTGCCAGCAGCCATACTGGGACAGACCAAGAGACCCAGTACTTC. Its translation: CASSHTGTDQETQYF.

This chain uses TRBV15 with TRBJ2-7; 8 bases fit TRBD2. Trimming took 5 bases from V and 2 from J; bases not matched to a gene: 11. This CDR3 has 16 residues. Germline CDR1 LNHNV, CDR2 YYDKDF (reference sequence). The CDR3 DNA is TGTGCCACCAGCCTACCGGGAGGGACGAGCGCCTACGAGCAGTACTTC. Residues: CATSLPGGTSAYEQYF.